The clone carrying this TCR beta chain has ten or more counts. The antigen remains undetermined. Template switching, a step in the protocol, added a universal primer site, and cDNA carried unique molecular identifiers. Via MiXCR, TCRdb re-called the 5' RACE reads, giving one row per CDR3 protein. The sample has 420,000 or so distinct CDR3 sequences, about 18% seen once. This sample was taken from a study of identical twins. The V and J ends lost 1 base and 2 bases respectively, with 12 bases between them. Germline lookup yields CDR1 MGHDK and CDR2 SYGVNS. The CDR3 spans 15 residues. Study-wide points: Models, which agreed with sharing between unrelated individuals, nonetheless underestimated the out-of-frame TCR alpha sharing seen in monozygotic twins. Beta out-of-frame sequences showed weaker excess twin sharing.

The TCR originated in a man aged 45-60 years in good health. The chain carries TRBV25-1 and TRBJ2-7, with D possibly being TRBD1 (6 bases). Sequencing was performed on naive T cells sorted from blood. CDR3 nucleotides: TGTGCCAGCAGTGAATCGACAGGCCTGACCTACGAGCAGTACTTC. This sequence encodes CASSESTGLTYEQYF.